These 2 T cell receptor beta chains originate from one sample sequenced in a study of T cells in Graves' hyperthyroidism and ophthalmopathy. RNA transcripts were the template for amplifying TCR beta CDR3 regions. When the TCR CDR3 underwent first-round RT-PCR, the HTBI primer set was used. TCRdb fed the multiplex PCR reads into MiXCR, producing one record per CDR3 protein. This sample has fewer than 750,000 distinct CDR3 sequences, with 14% to 15% found just once. The sample consisted of blood. The source is a woman aged 40 to 50 with Graves' ophthalmopathy.

This clonotype was recorded many times. V gene TRBV9 combines with J gene TRBJ1-1, with 9 positions matching TRBD1. The CDR3 is 13 amino acids. V shed 4 bases and J 10 bases; nucleotides not matched to a gene: 8. Germline CDR1 and CDR2: SGDLS and YYNGEE. Written as DNA, the CDR3 is TGTGCCAGCAGCACCGGGACAGGGTACGTAGCTTTCTTT. As protein: CASSTGTGYVAFF.

This clonotype was detected ten times or more. V gene TRBV20-1 combines with J gene TRBJ2-7; 14 bases align to TRBD2. The germline CDR1 and CDR2 sequences are DFQATT and SNEGSKA (reference sequence). Losses at the gene ends were 6 bases for V and 5 bases for J; bases not matched to a gene: 9. The CDR3 is made up of 15 amino acids. The CDR3 DNA sequence: TGCAGTGCCCCCGGACTAGCGGGAGGTCGCCACGAGCAGTACTTC. Residues: CSAPGLAGGRHEQYF.